This T cell receptor (beta chain) was identified in a study of T cell changes during pregnancy in multiple sclerosis. The junction had 5 bases not matched to a gene; V was cut back by 8 bases and J by 3 bases. The CDR3 extends over 13 amino acids. Per the germline V gene, CDR1 is MNHEY and CDR2 is SVGAGI. TCRdb's table, derived via immunoSEQ multiplex PCR, lists solely in-frame clones and lacks some. This sample has some 37,000 clones, with 92% found just once. Here the sequenced sample was CD4+ T cells from peripheral blood mononuclear cells, taken before pregnancy. The chain joins TRBV6-5 to TRBJ2-7; 9 bases are a match to TRBD2. This sequence originates from a female donor with multiple sclerosis, enrolled in a pregnancy study. The CDR3 DNA reads TGTGCCAGCTGCGGGGGGGGGAACTACGAGCAGTACTTC. Its translation: CASCGGGNYEQYF.